This TCR beta chain was profiled in a study of identical twins. A template switching step contributed a universal primer site, while unique molecular identifiers were present in the cDNA. From the 5' RACE reads, TCRdb called clonotypes with MiXCR, one entry per CDR3 protein. The sample yields a few hundred thousand distinct CDR3 sequences, 7% to 9.5% seen once. Notes on the study in general: Those out-of-frame alpha sequences shared by twins showed an excess of low generation probability. Modelling underestimated the level of out-of-frame TCR alpha sharing observed in monozygotic twins.

This clonotype was seen a handful of times. Its antigen is unknown. The germline V gene encodes CDR1 SGHRS and CDR2 YFSETQ. V shed 0 bases, J shed 7 bases, and the junction held 27 bases outside the gene matches. This CDR3 has 23 amino acids. The chain couples TRBV5-1 to TRBJ2-1, with 11 positions matching TRBD2. Sequenced: naive T cells sorted from blood. This TCR was recovered from a woman aged 50 to 60 in good health. The DNA of the CDR3 is TGCGCCAGCAGCTTGGATTCTTGGACGGCCAACTTCTTAGCGGGAGGGCCTGAGAATGAGCAGTTCTTC. This translates into CASSLDSWTANFLAGGPENEQFF.